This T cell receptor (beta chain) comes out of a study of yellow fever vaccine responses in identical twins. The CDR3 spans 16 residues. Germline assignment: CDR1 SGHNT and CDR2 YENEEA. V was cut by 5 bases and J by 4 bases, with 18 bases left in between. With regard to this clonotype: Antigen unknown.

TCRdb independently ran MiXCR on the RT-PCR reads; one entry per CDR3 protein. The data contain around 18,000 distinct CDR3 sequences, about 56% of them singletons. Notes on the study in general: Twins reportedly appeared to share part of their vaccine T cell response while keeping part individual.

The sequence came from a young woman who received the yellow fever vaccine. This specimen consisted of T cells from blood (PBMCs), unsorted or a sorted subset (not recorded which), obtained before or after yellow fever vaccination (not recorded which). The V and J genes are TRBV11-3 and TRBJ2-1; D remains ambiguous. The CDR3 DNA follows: TGTGCCAGCAGCCCCACCAGTGGCGTGTTTTACAATGAGCAGTTCTTC. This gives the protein CASSPTSGVFYNEQFF.